This T cell receptor (beta chain) is from a study of T cell repertoires in cytomegalovirus infection. At the level of the study: It can be stated that public TCR beta signatures indicated CMV infection as well as a matching HLA type.

This clonotype was observed at least ten times. Its target is unknown. The length of the CDR3 is 16 residues. Germline V gene data show CDR1 as SGHTA and CDR2 as FQGNSA. J gave up 7 bases and V 10 bases, and 18 bases lay outside the gene matches. TCRdb re-called the reads with MiXCR, one entry per CDR3 protein. This table holds 650,000 to 900,000 distinct CDR3 sequences, 25% to 35% found once. This TCR was sampled from a human donor in good health (CMV status not recorded). Some clones in this sample may be carry-over from other donors' samples. The sequencing used cultured CD8+ T cells from PBMCs, collected from culture after CMV antigen stimulation. V is TRBV7-2 and J is TRBJ2-1; 8 bases fit TRBD1. As DNA, the CDR3 is TGTGCCACCCAGCTTCCCAACGACAGGGGTGGTAATGAGCAGTTCTTC. Its protein product is CATQLPNDRGGNEQFF.